The next 27 T cell receptor beta chains were all read from a single sample in a study of T cell clonotyping in hematopoietic cell transplantation. Clones were read by immunoSEQ multiplex PCR, and TCRdb kept only the in-frame ones, dropping some. The table has around 1,200 clones, about half seen once. Sequencing used PBMCs, obtained 180 days after allogeneic stem cell transplant. These TCRs come from a male patient aged 45 to 59 who had an allogeneic stem cell transplant from an unrelated donor, so T cells may come from the graft donor. Some clones in this sample may be carry-over from other donors' samples.

The chain is built from TRBV5-6 and TRBJ2-7, with 9 positions matching TRBD1. Germline assignment: CDR1 SGHDT and CDR2 YYEEEE. V was pared by 6 bases and J by 3 bases, with 7 bases of the junction left unmatched. This CDR3 comprises 14 residues. CDR3 bases: TGTGCCAGCACCTCGGACAGGGGAGACTACGAGCAGTACTTC. Translated: CASTSDRGDYEQYF.

V and J are TRBV7-2 and TRBJ1-2, with D possibly TRBD1 on 6 matching bases. Trimming left V 1 base short and J 5 bases short, with 8 bases between. The V gene's germline CDR1 is SGHTA and CDR2 FQGNSA. This CDR3 is built from 13 residues. CDR3 nucleotides: TGTGCCAGCAGCTTAGGAGGGGGTTATGGCTACACCTTC. It translates to CASSLGGGYGYTF.

This clone was seen more than once but under ten times. The chain recombines TRBV5-1 with TRBJ2-1, with a tentative D call TRBD2 (6 bases). CDR1 and CDR2 from the germline V gene are SGHRS and YFSETQ. The CDR3 runs to 14 residues. V lost 4 bases and J 5 bases, leaving 13 bases between the germline ends. In DNA form, the CDR3 reads TGCGCCAGCAGCCCAGGGACTGGGGACAATGAGCAGTTCTTC. Translated: CASSPGTGDNEQFF.

The V gene is TRBV30, the J gene TRBJ1-2; the D gene is possibly TRBD1 (6 bases). CDR1 is GTSNPN and CDR2 is SVGIG in the germline V gene (reference sequence). The CDR3 is made up of 12 amino acids. V was cut by 3 bases and J by 10 bases, with 15 bases left in between. CDR3 sequence reads: CAWSRQQGSYTF. In nucleotides, the CDR3 is TGTGCCTGGAGCCGACAACAGGGATCCTACACCTTC.

This clone is classed as large. The rearrangement uses TRBV5-4 and TRBJ2-7; 14 bases line up with TRBD2. The CDR3 loop spans 17 amino acids. The germline V gene encodes CDR1 SGHNT and CDR2 YYREEE (reference sequence). V gave up 1 base and J gave up 2 bases; unmatched junction bases: 5. Here the CDR3 DNA reads TGTGCCAGCAGCTTGTTTGGGACTAGCGGGAGAACCTACGAGCAGTACTTC. Amino acid sequence: CASSLFGTSGRTYEQYF.

This sequence joins TRBV30 and TRBJ1-2; D is unresolved. V was shortened by 8 bases and J by 5 bases, with 15 bases between the two germline ends. Germline V gene lookup returns CDR1 GTSNPN and CDR2 SVGIG (reference sequence). The CDR3 sequence is 12 residues long. The DNA for the CDR3 is TGTGCCCGAGACAACCGAGAGTATGGCTACACCTTC. Translated, it gives CARDNREYGYTF.

This clone was picked up a small number of times. The chain is built from TRBV6-6 and TRBJ2-7; D is perhaps TRBD1 (5 bases). The CDR3 runs to 11 residues. Per the germline V gene, CDR1 is MNHNY and CDR2 is SVGAGI (reference sequence). The V end lost 8 bases, the J end lost 7 bases, and 12 bases lay between the germline ends. The CDR3 DNA reads as TGTGCCAGCCGTAGGGGTTGGGAGCAGTACTTC. Translated, it gives CASRRGWEQYF.

This clone was recorded a few times. The CDR3 nucleotides read TGTGCCAGCACCCCGACTCTCGCCTCATACGAGCAGTACTTC. This translates into CASTPTLASYEQYF. The chain carries TRBV6-1 and TRBJ2-7; D unclear. Trimming took 7 bases from V and 4 from J, leaving 17 bases between them. Germline V gives CDR1 MNHNS, CDR2 SASEGT. This CDR3 is built from 14 residues.

This clone is labeled large (0.1 to 1%). The chain joins TRBV2 to TRBJ2-3; weak D call: TRBD1 (6 bases). CDR1 and CDR2 from the germline V gene are SNHLY and FYNNEI. V dropped 6 bases and J dropped 1 base, with 20 bases sitting between them. CDR3 length: 17 residues. The CDR3 is CASSKVIGGPGTDTQYF. In nucleotides, the CDR3 is TGTGCCAGCAGCAAAGTGATAGGGGGTCCGGGCACAGATACGCAGTATTTT.

This chain connects TRBV30 to TRBJ1-2; 7 bases are a match to TRBD1. Trimming at V came to 2 bases and at J to 6 bases, leaving 6 bases not matched to a gene. The CDR3 loop spans 13 amino acids. Germline lookup yields CDR1 GTSNPN and CDR2 SVGIG (reference sequence). DNA for the CDR3: TGTGCCTGGAGTCCAGGGGGGAAGAATGGCTACACCTTC. This sequence encodes CAWSPGGKNGYTF.

This clone appeared a few times. This rearrangement joins TRBV5-6 to TRBJ2-7, with a possible D match to TRBD2 (6 bases). Germline V gene lookup returns CDR1 SGHDT and CDR2 YYEEEE. Trimming removed 4 bases from V and 6 bases from J, with 8 bases in between. The CDR3 is made up of 11 amino acids. This CDR3 reads CASSQGGEQYF. The CDR3 DNA is TGTGCCAGCAGCCAGGGAGGCGAGCAGTACTTC.

The chain joins TRBV30 to TRBJ1-1; D remains ambiguous. V was clipped by 5 bases and J by 0 bases, with 7 bases between them. The CDR3 spans 12 residues. Germline V gene lookup returns CDR1 GTSNPN and CDR2 SVGIG (reference sequence). The CDR3 nucleotides are TGTGCCTGGGGCGGGGTGAACACTGAAGCTTTCTTT. It specifies CAWGGVNTEAFF. Full variable domain (rest looked up from reference TRBV30 and TRBJ1-1): SQTIHQWPATLVQPVGSPLSLECTVEGTSNPNLYWYRQAAGRGLQLLFYSVGIGQISSEVPQNLSASRPQDRQFILSSKKLLLSDSGFYLCAWGGVNTEAFFGQGTRLTVV.

As concerns this clone: One end of the junction is discordant with germline, which a read error may explain. The genes are TRBV7-8 and TRBJ2-7; 9 nucleotides align to TRBD2. Germline loops: CDR1 SGHVS, CDR2 FQNEAQ. The CDR3 is 15 residues long. The CDR3 is CASSFRAGGSNEQYF. CDR3 DNA: TGTGCCAGCAGCTTTCGAGCGGGAGGCTCCAACGAGCAGTACTTC.

This chain connects TRBV30 to TRBJ2-6, with D unresolved. The CDR3 runs 14 residues. CDR1 GTSNPN and CDR2 SVGIG come from the germline V gene (reference sequence). Trimming left V 6 bases short and J 0 bases short, with 9 bases between. This CDR3 reads CACSGNSGANVLTF. The CDR3 DNA reads TGTGCCTGTTCCGGCAACTCTGGGGCCAACGTCCTGACTTTC.

V usage is TRBV30 and J usage is TRBJ2-3; D is uncertain. Germline values: CDR1 GTSNPN, CDR2 SVGIG (reference sequence). The length of the CDR3 is 12 residues. Trimming took 2 bases from V and 6 from J, leaving 9 bases between them. This CDR3 reads CAWSWGYDTQYF. In DNA form, the CDR3 reads TGTGCCTGGAGTTGGGGTTACGATACGCAGTATTTT.

This clone showed up just a few times. This sequence joins TRBV29-1 and TRBJ2-7, with 14 bases matching TRBD2. The CDR3 spans 13 residues. Per germline, CDR1 SQVTM and CDR2 ANQGSEA. V lost 7 bases and J lost 5; bases outside the gene matches: 4. The CDR3 protein is CSGGLAGADEQYF. DNA of the CDR3: TGCAGCGGGGGACTAGCGGGAGCGGACGAGCAGTACTTC.

This clone was detected once. This chain joins TRBV7-9 and TRBJ2-5, with D perhaps TRBD1 or TRBD2 (5 bases each). Trimming shortened V by 2 bases and J by 10 bases, and 11 bases separated the two germline ends. The CDR3 runs to 12 residues. Germline V gene data show CDR1 as SEHNR and CDR2 as FQNEAQ (reference sequence). The chain's CDR3 is CASSLRGDDQYF. CDR3 nucleotides: TGTGCCAGCAGCTTAAGGGGAGACGACCAGTACTTC.

The rearrangement links TRBV7-6 to TRBJ2-1, with no clear D. V lost 0 bases to trimming and J lost 0 bases, with 6 bases between them. Looked up from germline, CDR1 is SGHVS and CDR2 is FNYEAQ. The CDR3 runs to 15 residues. The CDR3 nucleotides read TGTGCCAGCAGCTTAGCCGGCAGCTCCTACAATGAGCAGTTCTTC. This codes for CASSLAGSSYNEQFF.

The chain has TRBV30 and TRBJ2-2; no reliable D call. Trimming took 2 bases from V and 0 from J, leaving 7 bases between them. The CDR3 totals 14 residues. Germline CDR1 and CDR2: GTSNPN and SVGIG (reference sequence). Here the CDR3 DNA reads TGTGCCTGGAGTCGAATGGCGAACACCGGGGAGCTGTTTTTT. It is translated as CAWSRMANTGELFF.

This clone showed up just a few times. The V call is TRBV25-1, the J call TRBJ1-2; D gene uncertain. The CDR3 is 11 amino acids. CDR1 is MGHDK, CDR2 SYGVNS, per germline. V was trimmed by 3 bases and J by 4 bases, leaving 3 bases between them. CDR3 residues: CASSDTYGYTF. Written as DNA, the CDR3 is TGTGCCAGCAGTGACACCTATGGCTACACCTTC.

J is TRBJ2-7 and V is TRBV5-6, with D hard to call. The germline V gene encodes CDR1 SGHDT and CDR2 YYEEEE. Trimming cost V 2 bases and J 5 bases, with 5 bases left between them. CDR3 size: 11 residues. The CDR3 protein is CASSLSDEQYF. For the CDR3, the DNA is TGTGCCAGCAGCTTAAGCGACGAGCAGTACTTC.

There are a few counts of this clone. The gene calls are TRBV5-4 and TRBJ1-5; D remains unclear. CDR1 and CDR2 from the germline V gene are SGHNT and YYREEE (reference sequence). Trimming left V 2 bases short and J 3 bases short, with 3 bases between. CDR3 size: 12 residues. Written as DNA, the CDR3 is TGTGCCAGCAGCTTACCCAATCAGCCCCAGCATTTT. It is translated as CASSLPNQPQHF.

This clone was seen a few times. This chain connects TRBV9 to TRBJ2-7; D unresolved. CDR3 length: 15 amino acids. The V gene lost 3 bases and the J gene lost 1 base, with 14 bases spanning the gap. CDR1 is SGDLS and CDR2 is YYNGEE in the germline V gene. The CDR3 nucleotides read TGTGCCAGCAGCGCGAACATTGACGGATCCTACGAGCAGTACTTC. Protein product: CASSANIDGSYEQYF.

The rearrangement uses TRBV5-1 and TRBJ2-5; D is perhaps TRBD1 or TRBD2 (6 bases each). V shed 4 bases and J shed 3 bases, with 10 bases lying between them. CDR3 size: 13 residues. Germline values: CDR1 SGHRS, CDR2 YFSETQ. In DNA form, the CDR3 reads TGCGCCAGCAGCCGTAGGGGGGAAGAGACCCAGTACTTC. Its protein is CASSRRGEETQYF.

This clone was detected a few times. The chain couples TRBV14 to TRBJ2-7; a possible D gene is TRBD1 (6 bases). CDR1 and CDR2 (germline): SGHDN, FVKESK. The CDR3 loop spans 15 amino acids. Trimming pared 0 bases from V and 4 bases from J, leaving 13 bases between. The CDR3 coding sequence is TGTGCCAGCAGCCAAGAAGACCAGGGGTATTACGAGCAGTACTTC. This codes for CASSQEDQGYYEQYF.

This chain uses TRBV9 with TRBJ2-3, with 10 nucleotides matching TRBD2. The CDR3 spans 15 residues. Germline values: CDR1 SGDLS, CDR2 YYNGEE. The ends lost 3 bases at V and 4 bases at J; junction bases unmatched: 5. CDR3 sequence reads: CASSAGTSVADTQYF. In nucleotides, the CDR3 is TGTGCCAGCAGCGCCGGGACTAGCGTAGCAGATACGCAGTATTTT.

CDR3 nucleotide sequence: TGCAGCGTTACGCAGCTCGGGGCCAACGTCCTGACTTTC. Translation gives CSVTQLGANVLTF. The gene calls are TRBV29-1 and TRBJ2-6; D is ambiguous. V gave up 5 bases and J gave up 4 bases, with 9 bases separating them. There are 13 residues in the CDR3. The germline V gene encodes CDR1 SQVTM and CDR2 ANQGSEA.